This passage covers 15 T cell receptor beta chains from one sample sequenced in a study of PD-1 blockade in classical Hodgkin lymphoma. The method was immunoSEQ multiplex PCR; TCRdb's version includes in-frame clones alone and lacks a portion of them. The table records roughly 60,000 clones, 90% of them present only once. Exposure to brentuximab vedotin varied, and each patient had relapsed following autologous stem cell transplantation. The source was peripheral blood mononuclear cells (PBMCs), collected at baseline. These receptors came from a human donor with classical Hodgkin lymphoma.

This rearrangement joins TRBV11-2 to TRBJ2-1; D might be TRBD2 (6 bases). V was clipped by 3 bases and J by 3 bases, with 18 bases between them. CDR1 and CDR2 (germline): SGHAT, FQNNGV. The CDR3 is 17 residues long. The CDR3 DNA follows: TGTGCCAGCAGCTTGTGGGGTAGTGGGGGGATCTACAATGAGCAGTTCTTC. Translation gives CASSLWGSGGIYNEQFF.

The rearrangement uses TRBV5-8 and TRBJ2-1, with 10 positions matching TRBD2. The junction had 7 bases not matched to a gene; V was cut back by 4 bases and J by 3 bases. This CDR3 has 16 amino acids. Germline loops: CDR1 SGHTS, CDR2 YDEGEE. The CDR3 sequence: CASSPWTSGYYNEQFF. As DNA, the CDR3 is TGTGCCAGCAGCCCGTGGACTAGCGGATACTACAATGAGCAGTTCTTC.

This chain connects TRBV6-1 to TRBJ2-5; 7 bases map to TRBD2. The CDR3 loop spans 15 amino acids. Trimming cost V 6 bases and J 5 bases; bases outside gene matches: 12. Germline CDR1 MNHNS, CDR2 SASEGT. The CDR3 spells CASRLSGARRETQYF. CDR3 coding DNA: TGTGCCAGCAGGTTAAGCGGGGCGCGTCGGGAGACCCAGTACTTC.

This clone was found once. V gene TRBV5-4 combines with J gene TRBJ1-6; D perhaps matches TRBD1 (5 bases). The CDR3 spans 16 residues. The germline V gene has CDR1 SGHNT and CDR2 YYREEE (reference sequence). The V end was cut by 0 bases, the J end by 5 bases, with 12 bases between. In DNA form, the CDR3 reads TGTGCCAGCAGCTTGGGCCAGGGTCTGAATAATTCACCCCTCCACTTT. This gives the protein CASSLGQGLNNSPLHF.

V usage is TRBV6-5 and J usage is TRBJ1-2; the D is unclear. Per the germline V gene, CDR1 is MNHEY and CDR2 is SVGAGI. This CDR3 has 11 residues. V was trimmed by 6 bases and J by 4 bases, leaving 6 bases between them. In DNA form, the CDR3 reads TGTGCCAGCAGCCCCGGCTATGGCTACACCTTC. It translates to CASSPGYGYTF.

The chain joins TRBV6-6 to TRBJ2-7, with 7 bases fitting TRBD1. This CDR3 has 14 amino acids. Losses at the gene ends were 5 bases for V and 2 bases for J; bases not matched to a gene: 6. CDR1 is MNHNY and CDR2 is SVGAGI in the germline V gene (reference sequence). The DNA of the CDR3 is TGTGCCAGCAGTCAACCGGGACAGCCCTACGAGCAGTACTTC. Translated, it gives CASSQPGQPYEQYF.

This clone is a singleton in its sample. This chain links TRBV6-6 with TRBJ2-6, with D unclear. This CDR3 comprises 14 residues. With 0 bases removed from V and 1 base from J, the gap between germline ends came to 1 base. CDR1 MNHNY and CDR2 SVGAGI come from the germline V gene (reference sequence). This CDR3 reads CASSYSSGANVLTF. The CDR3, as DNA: TGTGCCAGCAGTTACTCGTCTGGGGCCAACGTCCTGACTTTC.

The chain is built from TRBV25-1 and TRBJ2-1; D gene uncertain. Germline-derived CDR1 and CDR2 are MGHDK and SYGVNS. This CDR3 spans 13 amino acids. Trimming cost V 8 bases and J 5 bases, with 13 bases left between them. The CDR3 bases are TGTGCCAGCTCCTGGACCGAAAACAATGAGCAGTTCTTC. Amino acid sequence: CASSWTENNEQFF.

As DNA, the CDR3 is TGTGCCAGCAGCTTAGAGGACACTCATTACTGGGGGGGCTACACCTTC. This encodes CASSLEDTHYWGGYTF. This rearrangement joins TRBV7-2 to TRBJ1-2, with TRBD1 as a possible D gene (5 bases). The V gene lost 1 base and the J gene lost 8 bases, with 20 bases spanning the gap. Germline-derived CDR1 and CDR2 are SGHTA and FQGNSA. The CDR3 length is 16 residues.

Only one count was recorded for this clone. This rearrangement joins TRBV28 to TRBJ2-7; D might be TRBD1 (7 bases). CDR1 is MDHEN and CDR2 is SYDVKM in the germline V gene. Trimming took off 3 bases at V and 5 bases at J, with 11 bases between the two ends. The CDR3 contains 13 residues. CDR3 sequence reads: CASSLGGTDEQYF. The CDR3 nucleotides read TGTGCCAGCAGTTTGGGCGGGACAGACGAGCAGTACTTC.

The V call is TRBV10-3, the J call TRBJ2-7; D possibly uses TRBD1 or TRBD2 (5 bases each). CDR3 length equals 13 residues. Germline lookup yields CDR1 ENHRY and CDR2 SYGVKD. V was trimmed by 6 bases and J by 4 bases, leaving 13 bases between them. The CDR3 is CAISGTGTYEQYF. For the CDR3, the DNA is TGTGCCATCAGCGGGACGGGGACGTACGAGCAGTACTTC.

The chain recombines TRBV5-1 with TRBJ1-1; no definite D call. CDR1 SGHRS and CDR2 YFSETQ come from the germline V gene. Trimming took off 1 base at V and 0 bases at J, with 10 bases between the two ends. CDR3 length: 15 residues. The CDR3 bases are TGCGCCAGCAGCTTGATCGGGGAAATGAACACTGAAGCTTTCTTT. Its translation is CASSLIGEMNTEAFF. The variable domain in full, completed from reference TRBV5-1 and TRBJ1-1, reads KAGVTQTPRYLIKTRGQQVTLSCSPISGHRSVSWYQQTPGQGLQFLFEYFSETQRNKGNFPGRFSGRQFSNSRSEMNVSTLELGDSALYLCASSLIGEMNTEAFFGQGTRLTVV.

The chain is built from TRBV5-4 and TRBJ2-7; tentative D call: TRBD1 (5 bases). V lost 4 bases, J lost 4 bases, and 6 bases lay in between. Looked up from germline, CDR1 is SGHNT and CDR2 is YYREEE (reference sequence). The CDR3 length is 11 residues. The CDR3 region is CASSRGYEQYF. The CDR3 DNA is TGTGCCAGCAGCAGGGGTTACGAGCAGTACTTC.

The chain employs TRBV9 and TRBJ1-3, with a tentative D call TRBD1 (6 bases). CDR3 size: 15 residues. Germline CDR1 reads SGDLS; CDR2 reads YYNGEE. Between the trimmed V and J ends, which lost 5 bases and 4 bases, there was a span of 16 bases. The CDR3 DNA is TGTGCCAGCAGTGAAGCGGGGGGCTCAGGAAACACCATATATTTT. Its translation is CASSEAGGSGNTIYF.

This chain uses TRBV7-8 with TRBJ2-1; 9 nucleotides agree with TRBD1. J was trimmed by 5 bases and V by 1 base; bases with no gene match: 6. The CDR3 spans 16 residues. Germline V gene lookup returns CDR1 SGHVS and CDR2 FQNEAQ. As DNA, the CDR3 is TGTGCCAGCAGCTTAGGGGCCGGGACAGGGAACAATGAGCAGTTCTTC. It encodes CASSLGAGTGNNEQFF.